The 5 T cell receptor beta chains given below trace back to one sample, sequenced in a study of early T cells in non-severe SARS-CoV-2 infection (dated by TCRdb to about 2021). To prepare the library, 5' RACE was applied. The data were produced on a NextSeq 500. TCRdb ran its own pipeline on the public reads, namely fastp trimming at Q25 and MiXCR clone calling, and kept in-frame beta chains. Each entry merges the rows of one CDR3 protein and shows their most common DNA and genes. The sample data list some 71,000 distinct CDR3 sequences, and more than 9.5% of these were observed just once. Approximately 5% of the sample is held by the ten biggest clonotypes. The starting material was whole blood, obtained at baseline. The receptors shown here come from an adult who was a healthcare worker with PCR-confirmed SARS-CoV-2 infection or an uninfected control (not recorded which).

The chain couples TRBV7-2 to TRBJ2-3, with TRBD2 matching 12 bases. The junction had 4 bases not matched to a gene; V was cut back by 2 bases and J by 4 bases. Germline lookup yields CDR1 SGHTA and CDR2 FQGNSA. The CDR3 consists of 16 residues. CDR3 sequence (DNA): TGTGCCAGCAGCTTATCTAGCGGGGGGGCCGCAGATACGCAGTATTTT. It yields the protein CASSLSSGGAADTQYF.

This clonotype was seen more than once but under ten times. V usage is TRBV6-1 and J usage is TRBJ1-1, with D perhaps TRBD1 (5 bases). CDR1 and CDR2 from the germline V gene are MNHNS and SASEGT. CDR3 size: 13 residues. Trimming stripped 3 bases from V and 10 bases from J, with 15 bases between. CDR3 loop: CASSDIKYQGAFF. The CDR3 nucleotides are TGTGCCAGCAGTGATATTAAATATCAGGGAGCTTTCTTT.

This clonotype was recorded a few times. The V call is TRBV10-3, the J call TRBJ1-6, with D tentatively TRBD1 (5 bases). The CDR3 is made up of 15 amino acids. V was trimmed by 2 bases and J by 7 bases, leaving 12 bases between them. Germline V gene lookup returns CDR1 ENHRY and CDR2 SYGVKD. The CDR3 coding sequence is TGTGCCATCAGTGAGGTGGGACTGGGGAATTCACCCCTCCACTTT. Translation: CAISEVGLGNSPLHF.

This clonotype has only a few counts. V usage is TRBV12-3 or TRBV12-4 and J usage is TRBJ2-3; TRBD2 is a possible D gene (6 bases). V lost 6 bases and J lost 8, with 9 bases in between. The CDR3 is 11 amino acids. The CDR3 here is CASRVGGTQYF. The DNA of the CDR3 is TGTGCCAGCAGGGTCGGGGGTACGCAGTATTTT.

Many counts were recorded for this clonotype. This chain connects TRBV29-1 to TRBJ1-5, with D tentatively TRBD1 (6 bases). CDR1 SQVTM and CDR2 ANQGSEA come from the germline V gene. V was clipped by 4 bases and J by 1 base, with 11 bases between them. The CDR3 loop spans 14 amino acids. CDR3 in DNA: TGCAGCGTTGCGGGGGGCGAGAGCAATCAGCCCCAGCATTTT. Its translation: CSVAGGESNQPQHF.